This T cell receptor beta chain stems from a study of shared clonotypes between healthy human individuals. Study results and caveats: The expectation was that sequencing depth would affect clonotype sharing among donors.

Germline V CDR1 and CDR2: MDHEN, SYDVKM. Trimming shortened V by 2 bases and J by 0 bases, and 8 bases separated the two germline ends. The CDR3 consists of 15 residues. This clone was counted between two and nine times. Its antigen is still unknown. This table comes from immunoSEQ multiplex PCR, and its TCRdb copy is limited to in-frame clones, with some not included. The repertoire holds 650,000 to 750,000 clones, with 55% to 75% as singletons. The receptor was isolated from a woman aged 25 to 39 in good health. The chain has TRBV28 and TRBJ1-5; perhaps TRBD1 as D (5 bases). Sequencing input: memory CD4+ T cells sorted from blood. Subset described: CD45RA-negative fraction. The CDR3 DNA reads as TGTGCCAGCAGTTTAGATGGGGCTAGCAATCAGCCCCAGCATTTT. This translates into CASSLDGASNQPQHF.